Each of the 4 T cell receptor beta chains below was sequenced from the same sample in a study of control samples from healthy donors and cancer patients. Generated by immunoSEQ multiplex PCR, the TCRdb table keeps only in-frame clones and is missing some. The sample holds fewer than 200,000 clones; 94% are singletons and the top ten take 13% to 15%. The sample was PBMCs. These receptors were obtained from a man between 60 and 75 years old with colorectal cancer.

This clone occurred once. This chain connects TRBV6-5 to TRBJ1-2, with 7 bases that match TRBD1. This CDR3 is 14 amino acids long. Germline V CDR1 and CDR2: MNHEY, SVGAGI. The V segment lost 7 bases and the J segment 2 bases; nucleotides outside the gene matches: 7. The CDR3 here is CASTTGARNYGYTF. Written as DNA, the CDR3 is TGTGCCAGCACCACAGGGGCCCGCAACTATGGCTACACCTTC.

The chain couples TRBV7-9 to TRBJ1-6, with unresolved D. Germline lookup yields CDR1 SEHNR and CDR2 FQNEAQ (reference sequence). The CDR3 runs to 13 residues. V lost 4 bases, J lost 8 bases, and 9 bases lay in between. The CDR3 DNA is TGTGCCAGCAGCTCCCCAGCGGATTCACCCCTCCACTTT. Its protein product is CASSSPADSPLHF.

This chain connects TRBV5-4 to TRBJ2-2; a weak D match, TRBD1 (5 bases). This CDR3 has 14 amino acids. CDR1 and CDR2 (germline): SGHNT, YYREEE (reference sequence). The V end was cut by 10 bases, the J end by 4 bases, with 17 bases between. CDR3 sequence (DNA): TGTGCCGGAATGGGGCCCCAGGGCACCGGGGAGCTGTTTTTT. As protein: CAGMGPQGTGELFF.

CDR3 nucleotides: TGTGCCAGCAGTTACTGGGGGGCGGATGGGACTGAAGCTTTCTTT. Translating gives CASSYWGADGTEAFF. This chain links TRBV6-5 with TRBJ1-1; a possible D gene is TRBD1 (6 bases). Trimming removed 1 base from V and 5 bases from J, with 14 bases in between. This CDR3 region has 15 residues. In germline, CDR1 is MNHEY, CDR2 SVGAGI.